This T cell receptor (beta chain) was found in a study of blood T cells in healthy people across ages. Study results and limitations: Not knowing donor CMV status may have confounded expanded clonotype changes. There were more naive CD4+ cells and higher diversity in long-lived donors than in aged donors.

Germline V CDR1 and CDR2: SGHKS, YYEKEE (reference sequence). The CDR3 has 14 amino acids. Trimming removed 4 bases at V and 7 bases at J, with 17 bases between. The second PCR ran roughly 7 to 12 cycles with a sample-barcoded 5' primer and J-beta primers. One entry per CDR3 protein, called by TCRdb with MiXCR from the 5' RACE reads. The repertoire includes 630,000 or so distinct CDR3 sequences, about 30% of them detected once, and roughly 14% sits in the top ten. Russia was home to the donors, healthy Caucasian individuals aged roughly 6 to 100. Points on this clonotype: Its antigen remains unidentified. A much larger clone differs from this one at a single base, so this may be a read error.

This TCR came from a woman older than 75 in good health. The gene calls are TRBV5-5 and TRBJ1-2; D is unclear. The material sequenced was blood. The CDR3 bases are TGTGCCAGCAGCCTGTCCGGAGCCCGCCCTGGCTACACCTTC. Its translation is CASSLSGARPGYTF.